One and the same sample provided the 9 T cell receptor beta chains below, sequenced in a study of OX40 agonist ivuxolimab in advanced cancers. The data were produced by immunoSEQ multiplex PCR, yet TCRdb's version contains in-frame clones alone and is incomplete. Seen here are 75,000 to 95,000 clones, 70% to 85% observed once, and the top ten hold roughly 0.5%. The sequencing here drew on CD4+ or CD8+ T cells sorted from blood, taken in a trial of the OX40 agonist ivuxolimab. These receptors were obtained from an adult with an advanced solid tumor such as melanoma, head and neck, liver or kidney cancer.

There are a few counts of this clone. The chain combines TRBV6-5 with TRBJ1-5; D is ambiguous. Trimming removed 2 bases from V and 2 bases from J, with 4 bases in between. The CDR3 runs to 13 residues. Per germline, CDR1 MNHEY and CDR2 SVGAGI. The CDR3 sequence is CASSYDGNQPQHF. CDR3 nucleotide sequence: TGTGCCAGCAGTTACGACGGCAATCAGCCCCAGCATTTT.

The chain carries TRBV5-4 and TRBJ1-2, with no clear D. Germline values: CDR1 SGHNT, CDR2 YYREEE (reference sequence). Trimming stripped 4 bases from V and 6 bases from J, with 19 bases between. The CDR3 has 15 residues. This CDR3 reads CASSMKTPKGDGYTF. The CDR3 nucleotides read TGTGCCAGCAGCATGAAAACCCCCAAGGGAGATGGCTACACCTTC. The variable domain in full, completed from reference TRBV5-4 and TRBJ1-2, reads ETGVTQSPTHLIKTRGQQVTLRCSSQSGHNTVSWYQQALGQGPQFIFQYYREEENGRGNFPPRFSGLQFPNYSSELNVNALELDDSALYLCASSMKTPKGDGYTFGSGTRLTVV.

This chain joins TRBV9 and TRBJ2-2; 12 nucleotides match TRBD2. Germline V gene lookup returns CDR1 SGDLS and CDR2 YYNGEE. V lost 3 bases and J lost 7; bases outside the gene matches: 7. CDR3 length: 16 residues. The DNA for the CDR3 is TGTGCCAGCAGCGCCCGGACTAGCGGGAAGGGCGGGGAGCTGTTTTTT. It translates to CASSARTSGKGGELFF. Looking up the rest from reference TRBV9 and TRBJ2-2 gives the full variable domain: DSGVTQTPKHLITATGQRVTLRCSPRSGDLSVYWYQQSLDQGLQFLIQYYNGEERAKGNILERFSAQQFPDLHSELNLSSLELGDSALYFCASSARTSGKGGELFFGEGSRLTVL.

This clone has just one count. The germline gene is not matched at one end of the junction; a read error may be the cause. The chain has TRBV7-7 and TRBJ2-3; tentative D call: TRBD1 (5 bases). The CDR3 totals 14 residues. Germline CDR1 reads SSHAT; CDR2 reads FNYEAQ (reference sequence). CDR3 amino acids: CASSLGRASDTQYF. In DNA form, the CDR3 reads TGTGCTAGCAGCTTAGGCAGGGCGTCGGATACGCAGTATTTT.

In this sample, this clone turned up a few times. The J gene is TRBJ1-1, the V gene TRBV5-6; no clear D gene. This CDR3 comprises 13 residues. In germline, CDR1 is SGHDT, CDR2 YYEEEE. The germline V and J ends were trimmed by 0 bases and 1 base, with 4 bases remaining between them. The CDR3 reads CASSLDRNTEAFF. DNA for the CDR3: TGTGCCAGCAGCTTGGACAGGAACACTGAAGCTTTCTTT. The full variable domain, rest sourced from reference TRBV5-6 and TRBJ1-1, is DAGVTQSPTHLIKTRGQQVTLRCSPKSGHDTVSWYQQALGQGPQFIFQYYEEEERQRGNFPDRFSGHQFPNYSSELNVNALLLGDSALYLCASSLDRNTEAFFGQGTRLTVV.

The V and J genes are TRBV28 and TRBJ2-7; D gene unclear. The germline V gene encodes CDR1 MDHEN and CDR2 SYDVKM. There are 12 residues in the CDR3. Trimming removed 5 bases from V and 4 bases from J, with 9 bases in between. The CDR3 nucleotides are TGTGCCAGCAGTCCCCAAATTTACGAGCAGTACTTC. Translating gives CASSPQIYEQYF.

J is TRBJ2-5 and V is TRBV18; D unclear. The V and J ends lost 0 bases and 2 bases respectively, with 4 bases between them. CDR1 and CDR2 (germline): KGHSH, LQKENI. The CDR3 is made up of 13 amino acids. The CDR3 DNA follows: TGTGCCAGCTCACCACCGGGGCAAGAGACCCAGTACTTC. Its translation: CASSPPGQETQYF.

The V call is TRBV2, the J call TRBJ2-5; D is tentatively TRBD1 or TRBD2 (5 bases each). CDR1 is SNHLY, CDR2 FYNNEI, per germline. There are 13 residues in the CDR3. V was cut by 7 bases and J by 2 bases, with 11 bases left in between. In DNA form, the CDR3 reads TGTGCCAGCAAGAGGGGTGAACAAGAGACCCAGTACTTC. Translated: CASKRGEQETQYF.

This chain joins TRBV15 and TRBJ2-4, with TRBD1 as a possible D gene (8 bases). The CDR3 runs to 14 residues. Germline loops: CDR1 LNHNV, CDR2 YYDKDF (reference sequence). The V and J ends lost 4 bases and 8 bases respectively, with 15 bases between them. The CDR3 region has the DNA TGTGCCACCAGCAAAAGAACAGGGGGGGACATTCAGTACTTC. Amino acid sequence: CATSKRTGGDIQYF.